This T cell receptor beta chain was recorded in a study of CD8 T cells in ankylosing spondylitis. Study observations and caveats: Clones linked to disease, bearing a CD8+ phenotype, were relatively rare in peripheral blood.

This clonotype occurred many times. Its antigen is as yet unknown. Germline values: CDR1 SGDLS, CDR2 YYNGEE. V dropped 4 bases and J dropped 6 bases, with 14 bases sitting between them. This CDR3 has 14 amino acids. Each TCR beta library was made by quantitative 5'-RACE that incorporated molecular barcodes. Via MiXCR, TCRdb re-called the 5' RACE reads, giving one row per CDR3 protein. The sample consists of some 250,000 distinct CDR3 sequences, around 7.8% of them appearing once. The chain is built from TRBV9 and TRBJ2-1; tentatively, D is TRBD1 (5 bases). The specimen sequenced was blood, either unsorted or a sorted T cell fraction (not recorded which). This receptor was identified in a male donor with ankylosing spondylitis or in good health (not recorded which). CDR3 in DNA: TGTGCCAGCAGCCTAGGATGGGGCGCCAATGAGCAGTTCTTC. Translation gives CASSLGWGANEQFF. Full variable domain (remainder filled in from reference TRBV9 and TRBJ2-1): DSGVTQTPKHLITATGQRVTLRCSPRSGDLSVYWYQQSLDQGLQFLIQYYNGEERAKGNILERFSAQQFPDLHSELNLSSLELGDSALYFCASSLGWGANEQFFGPGTRLTVL.